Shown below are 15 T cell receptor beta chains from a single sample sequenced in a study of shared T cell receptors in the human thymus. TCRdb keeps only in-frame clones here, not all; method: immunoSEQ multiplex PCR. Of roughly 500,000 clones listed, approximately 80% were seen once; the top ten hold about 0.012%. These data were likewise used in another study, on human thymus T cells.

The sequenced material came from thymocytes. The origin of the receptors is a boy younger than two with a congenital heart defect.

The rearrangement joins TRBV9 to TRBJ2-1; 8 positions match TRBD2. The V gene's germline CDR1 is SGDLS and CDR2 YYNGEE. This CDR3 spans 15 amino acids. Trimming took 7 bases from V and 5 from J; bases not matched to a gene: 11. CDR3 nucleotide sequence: TGTGCCAGCTCGGGGGGGGGCCTAGCGAACAATGAGCAGTTCTTC. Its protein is CASSGGGLANNEQFF. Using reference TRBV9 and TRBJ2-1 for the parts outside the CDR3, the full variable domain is DSGVTQTPKHLITATGQRVTLRCSPRSGDLSVYWYQQSLDQGLQFLIQYYNGEERAKGNILERFSAQQFPDLHSELNLSSLELGDSALYFCASSGGGLANNEQFFGPGTRLTVL.

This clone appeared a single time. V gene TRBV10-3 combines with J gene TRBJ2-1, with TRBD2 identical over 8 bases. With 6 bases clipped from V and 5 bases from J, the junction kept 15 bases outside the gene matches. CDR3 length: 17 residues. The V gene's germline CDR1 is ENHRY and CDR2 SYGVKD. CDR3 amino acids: CAISPGRTGLVHNEQFF. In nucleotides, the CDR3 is TGTGCCATCAGCCCAGGACGGACGGGACTAGTACACAATGAGCAGTTCTTC.

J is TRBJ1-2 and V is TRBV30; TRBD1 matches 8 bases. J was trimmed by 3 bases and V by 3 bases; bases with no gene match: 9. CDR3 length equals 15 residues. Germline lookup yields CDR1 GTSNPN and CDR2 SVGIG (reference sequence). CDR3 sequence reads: CAWRWGTGADYGYTF. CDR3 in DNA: TGTGCCTGGAGATGGGGGACAGGCGCAGACTATGGCTACACCTTC.

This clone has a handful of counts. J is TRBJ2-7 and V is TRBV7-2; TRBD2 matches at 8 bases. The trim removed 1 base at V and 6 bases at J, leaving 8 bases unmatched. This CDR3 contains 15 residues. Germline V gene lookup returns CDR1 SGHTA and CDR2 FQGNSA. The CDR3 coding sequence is TGTGCCAGCAGCTTAGACGGACTAGCAGGTTCCGAGCAGTACTTC. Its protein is CASSLDGLAGSEQYF.

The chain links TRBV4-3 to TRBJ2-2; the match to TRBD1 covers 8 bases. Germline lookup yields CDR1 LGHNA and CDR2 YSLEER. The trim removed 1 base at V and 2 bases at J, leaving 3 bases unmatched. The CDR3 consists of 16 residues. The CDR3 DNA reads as TGCGCCAGCAGCCAAGTGGCAGGGGGCAACACCGGGGAGCTGTTTTTT. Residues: CASSQVAGGNTGELFF.

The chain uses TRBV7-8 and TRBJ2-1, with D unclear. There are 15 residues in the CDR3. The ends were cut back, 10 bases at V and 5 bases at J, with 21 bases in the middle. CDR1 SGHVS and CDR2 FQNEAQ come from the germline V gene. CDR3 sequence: CATAGGLAPNNEQFF. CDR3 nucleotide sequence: TGTGCCACCGCAGGTGGTCTCGCCCCCAACAATGAGCAGTTCTTC.

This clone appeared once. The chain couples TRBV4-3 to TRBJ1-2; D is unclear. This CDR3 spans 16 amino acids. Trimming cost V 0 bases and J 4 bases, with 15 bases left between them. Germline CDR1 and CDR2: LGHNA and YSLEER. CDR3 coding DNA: TGCGCCAGCAGCCAAGAGTGTAACGGGGATTGCTATGGCTACACCTTC. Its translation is CASSQECNGDCYGYTF.

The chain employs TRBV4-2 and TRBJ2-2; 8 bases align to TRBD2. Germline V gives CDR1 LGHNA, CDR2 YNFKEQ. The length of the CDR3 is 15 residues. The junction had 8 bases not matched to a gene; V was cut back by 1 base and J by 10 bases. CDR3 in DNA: TGTGCCAGCAGCCAAGGCCGGGAGGGTCTAACGGAGCTGTTTTTT. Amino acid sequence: CASSQGREGLTELFF.

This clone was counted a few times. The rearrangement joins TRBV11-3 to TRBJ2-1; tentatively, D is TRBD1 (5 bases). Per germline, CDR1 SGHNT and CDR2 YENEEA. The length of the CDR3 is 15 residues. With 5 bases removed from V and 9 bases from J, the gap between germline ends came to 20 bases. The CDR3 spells CASSADTPECGEQFF. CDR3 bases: TGTGCCAGCAGCGCGGACACACCAGAGTGTGGTGAGCAGTTCTTC.

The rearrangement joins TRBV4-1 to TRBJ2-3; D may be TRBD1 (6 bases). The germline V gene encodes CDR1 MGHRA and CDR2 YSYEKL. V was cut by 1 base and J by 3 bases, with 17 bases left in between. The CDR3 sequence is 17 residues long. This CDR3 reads CASSQGRGPYRTDTQYF. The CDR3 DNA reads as TGCGCCAGCAGCCAAGGCAGGGGCCCTTACCGTACAGATACGCAGTATTTT.

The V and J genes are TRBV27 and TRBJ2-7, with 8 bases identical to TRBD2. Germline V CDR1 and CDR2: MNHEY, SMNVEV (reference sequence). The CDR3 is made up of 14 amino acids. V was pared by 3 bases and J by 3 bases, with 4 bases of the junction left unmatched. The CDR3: CASSLGREVYEQYF. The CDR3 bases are TGTGCCAGCAGTTTGGGGCGGGAGGTCTACGAGCAGTACTTC.

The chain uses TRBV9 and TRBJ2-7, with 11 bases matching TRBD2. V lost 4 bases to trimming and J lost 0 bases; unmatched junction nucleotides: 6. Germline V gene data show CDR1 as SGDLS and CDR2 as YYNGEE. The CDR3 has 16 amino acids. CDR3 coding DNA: TGTGCCAGCAGCCCTAGCGGGAGGCCCTCCTCCTACGAGCAGTACTTC. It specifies CASSPSGRPSSYEQYF.

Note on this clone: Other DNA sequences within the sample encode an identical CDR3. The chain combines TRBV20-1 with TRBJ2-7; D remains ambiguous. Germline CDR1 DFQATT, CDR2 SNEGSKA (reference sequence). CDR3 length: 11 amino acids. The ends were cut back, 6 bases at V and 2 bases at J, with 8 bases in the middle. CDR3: CSASLAYEQYF. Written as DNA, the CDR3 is TGCAGTGCCTCGTTAGCCTACGAGCAGTACTTC.

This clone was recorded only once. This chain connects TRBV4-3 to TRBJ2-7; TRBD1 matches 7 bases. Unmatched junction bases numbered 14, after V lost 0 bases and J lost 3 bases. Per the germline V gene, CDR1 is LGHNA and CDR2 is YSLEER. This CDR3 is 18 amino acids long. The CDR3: CASSQDVGTVGPLYEQYF. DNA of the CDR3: TGCGCCAGCAGCCAAGATGTAGGGACAGTGGGACCCCTCTACGAGCAGTACTTC.

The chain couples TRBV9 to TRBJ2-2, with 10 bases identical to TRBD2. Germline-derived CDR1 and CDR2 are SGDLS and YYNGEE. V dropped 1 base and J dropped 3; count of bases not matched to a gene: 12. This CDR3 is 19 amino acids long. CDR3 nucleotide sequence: TGTGCCAGCAGCGTAACACCCCAGAAGCTAGCGGGAGACACCGGGGAGCTGTTTTTT. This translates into CASSVTPQKLAGDTGELFF.